This TCR beta chain was retrieved from a study of T cell clones after liver transplantation. The CDR3 runs 14 residues. Germline CDR1 is MDHEN and CDR2 is SYDVKM. Trimming stripped 5 bases from V and 2 bases from J, with 12 bases between. Sequencing used immunoSEQ multiplex PCR; TCRdb keeps in-frame clones, though not all of them. The repertoire holds about 51,000 clones, with roughly 70% as singletons. This sequence was found in a human patient who received a liver transplant. Some T cells may be provided by the graft donor. The V call is TRBV28, the J call TRBJ1-2, with TRBD1 as a possible D gene (5 bases). The material was CD4+ T cells from blood, obtained approximately 52 months after liver transplant. This CDR3 reads CASSISPGNYGYTF. The CDR3 nucleotides read TGTGCCAGCAGTATCTCCCCAGGGAACTATGGCTACACCTTC.